This T cell receptor beta chain was obtained from a study of response to subunit inactivated influenza vaccine. The study's findings and limits: New T cells are recruited in small numbers by each seasonal influenza vaccination, according to the authors' suggestion.

Each CDR3 protein is one row after TCRdb ran MiXCR on the RT-PCR reads. There are approximately 700,000 distinct CDR3 sequences in the sample; approximately 15% occur only once, and 5.5% to 7% lies in the top ten. The germline gives CDR1 LNHDA, CDR2 SQIVND (reference sequence). Trimming cost V 3 bases and J 4 bases, with 9 bases left between them. This CDR3 has 13 residues. On this clonotype: Its cognate antigen is unknown.

This sequence originates from a man aged 45-65 years who received an inactivated influenza vaccine. Sequenced here: PBMCs from blood, sampled 14 to 15 days before vaccination. The chain recombines TRBV19 with TRBJ2-5; tentatively, D is TRBD2 (5 bases). The CDR3 DNA sequence: TGTGCCAGTAGTATCCGCGGAGGAGAGACCCAGTACTTC. It specifies CASSIRGGETQYF.